Listed below are T cell receptor beta chains from one sample, sequenced in a study of blood T cell repertoires in COVID-19. The data were produced by immunoSEQ multiplex PCR, yet TCRdb's version contains in-frame clones alone and is incomplete. The profile covers around 150,000 clones, with 84% appearing a single time and roughly 7.2% taken by the ten largest. Sample: peripheral blood. These receptors originate from a woman in her forties or fifties in a cohort sampled during active or convalescent COVID-19. Both conserved end residues are part of each CDR3. The D gene is left open where the match is weak. Where a row states a size, it is once, few, many or the class of an expanded clone; other rows omit it.

V: TRBV7-8; size: -; length: 18; D: TRBD1; J: TRBJ2-3; CDR3: CASSNQPGTVTSRDTQYF; DNA: TGTGCCAGCAGCAATCAACCTGGGACAGTCACGAGTCGGGATACGCAGTATTTT
V: TRBV6-5; size: -; length: 15; D: -; J: TRBJ1-5; CDR3: CASIGGGGRNQPQHF; DNA: TGTGCCAGCATAGGGGGGGGAGGTCGCAATCAGCCCCAGCATTTT
V: TRBV13; size: once; length: 15; D: TRBD1; J: TRBJ1-3; CDR3: CASSSSTGAGNTIYF; DNA: TGTGCCAGCAGCTCTTCGACAGGGGCTGGAAACACCATATATTTT
V: TRBV6-5; size: -; length: 13; D: TRBD1; J: TRBJ1-5; CDR3: CASKRGPNQPQHF; DNA: TGTGCCAGCAAAAGGGGGCCGAATCAGCCCCAGCATTTT
V: TRBV15; size: -; length: 14; D: -; J: TRBJ1-4; CDR3: CATSGRVSYEKLFF; DNA: TGTGCCACCAGCGGTCGGGTGTCGTACGAAAAACTGTTTTTT
V: TRBV9; size: -; length: 13; D: -; J: TRBJ2-1; CDR3: CASQLNPGNEQFF; DNA: TGTGCCAGCCAGTTAAATCCGGGCAATGAGCAGTTCTTC
V: TRBV5-1; size: -; length: 18; D: -; J: TRBJ1-6; CDR3: CASSNSLGGPGGNSPLHF; DNA: TGCGCCAGCAGTAACTCCTTGGGTGGGCCAGGAGGTAATTCACCCCTCCACTTT
V: TRBV13; size: -; length: 15; D: TRBD2; J: TRBJ2-5; CDR3: CASSRAGLAGETQYF; DNA: TGTGCCAGCAGCCGAGCGGGACTAGCTGGCGAGACCCAGTACTTC
V: TRBV19; size: -; length: 14; D: -; J: TRBJ1-2; CDR3: CASSSAEYNYGYTF; DNA: TGTGCCAGTAGTAGTGCAGAATATAACTATGGCTACACCTTC
V: TRBV15; size: -; length: 14; D: TRBD1; J: TRBJ1-4; CDR3: CATRRDRANEKLFF; DNA: TGTGCCACCAGGAGGGACAGGGCTAATGAAAAACTGTTTTTT
V: TRBV7-2; size: -; length: 15; D: TRBD2; J: TRBJ2-7; CDR3: CASSNGAGGRYEQYF; DNA: TGTGCCAGCAGTAATGGAGCGGGGGGCCGATACGAGCAGTACTTC
V: TRBV21-1; size: -; length: 15; D: -; J: TRBJ2-1; CDR3: CASSNRDRDNNEQFF; DNA: TGTGCCAGCAGCAACCGGGACAGGGATAACAATGAGCAGTTCTTC
V: TRBV6-5; size: -; length: 14; D: -; J: TRBJ1-2; CDR3: CASSSPGRNNGYTF; DNA: TGTGCCAGCAGTTCCCCGGGGAGGAATAATGGCTACACCTTC
V: TRBV4-3; size: -; length: 17; D: TRBD2; J: TRBJ2-1; CDR3: CASSQDYPSGARNEQFF; DNA: TGCGCCAGCAGCCAAGATTACCCTAGCGGGGCCAGGAATGAGCAGTTCTTC
V: TRBV19; size: -; length: 16; D: -; J: TRBJ1-5; CDR3: CASSIDPAGNNQPQHF; DNA: TGTGCCAGTAGTATAGATCCGGCAGGGAATAATCAGCCCCAGCATTTT
V: TRBV3-1/TRBV3-2; size: -; length: 15; D: TRBD2; J: TRBJ2-7; CDR3: CASSPRTSGIYEQYF; DNA: TGTGCCAGCAGCCCCCGGACTAGCGGAATCTACGAGCAGTACTTC
V: TRBV6-6; size: -; length: 15; D: -; J: TRBJ1-3; CDR3: CASSDDRGYRNTIYF; DNA: TGTGCCAGCAGTGACGATAGGGGGTATAGAAACACCATATATTTT
V: TRBV20-1; size: -; length: 11; D: TRBD1; J: TRBJ2-5; CDR3: CSGDRGQTQYF; DNA: TGCAGTGGGGACAGGGGACAGACCCAGTACTTC
V: TRBV27; size: -; length: 15; D: -; J: TRBJ1-5; CDR3: CASSFLSGGNQPQHF; DNA: TGTGCCAGCAGTTTTCTTTCCGGGGGCAATCAGCCCCAGCATTTT
V: TRBV10-2; size: -; length: 14; D: -; J: TRBJ2-5; CDR3: CASSTIGVQETQYF; DNA: TGCGCCAGCAGTACCATCGGGGTCCAAGAGACCCAGTACTTC